Presented here are 2 T cell receptor beta chains from one specimen sequenced in a study of regulatory T cells in long-lasting Graves disease. Sequencing libraries for TCR beta were prepared with iRepertoire HTBI primers and Arm-PCR of CDR3 regions. TCRdb reprocessed the multiplex PCR reads with MiXCR, giving one entry per CDR3 protein. Here the sample spans a few hundred thousand distinct CDR3 sequences, approximately 12% being singletons. This sample's time point: newly diagnosed GD, antithyroid drugs for less than 3 months. RNA extracted from PBMCs served as the sequencing template. These same records also appear under a second study, on T cells in Graves' hyperthyroidism and ophthalmopathy.

This material consisted of peripheral blood mononuclear cells (PBMCs), taken at new diagnosis, from a patient treated with antithyroid drugs. These TCRs come from a man aged 30-40 years with Graves disease.

The sample holds many counts of this clonotype. CDR3 sequence reads: CASSVSPSGSHEQYF. CDR3 sequence (DNA): TGTGCCAGCAGCGTATCGCCTAGCGGGAGCCACGAGCAGTACTTC. The rearrangement joins TRBV9 to TRBJ2-7; 10 nucleotides line up with TRBD2. The germline CDR1 and CDR2 sequences are SGDLS and YYNGEE. With 1 base clipped from V and 5 bases from J, the junction kept 6 bases outside the gene matches. This CDR3 has 15 amino acids.

This clonotype has at least ten counts. This CDR3 is CASSLEGGQGGSGANVLTF. CDR3 in DNA: TGTGCCAGCAGCTTAGAAGGTGGACAGGGAGGATCTGGGGCCAACGTCCTGACTTTC. The chain links TRBV7-9 to TRBJ2-6, with 8 bases fitting TRBD1. The germline V gene encodes CDR1 SEHNR and CDR2 FQNEAQ (reference sequence). The ends lost 1 base at V and 1 base at J; junction bases unmatched: 9. This CDR3 has 19 residues.